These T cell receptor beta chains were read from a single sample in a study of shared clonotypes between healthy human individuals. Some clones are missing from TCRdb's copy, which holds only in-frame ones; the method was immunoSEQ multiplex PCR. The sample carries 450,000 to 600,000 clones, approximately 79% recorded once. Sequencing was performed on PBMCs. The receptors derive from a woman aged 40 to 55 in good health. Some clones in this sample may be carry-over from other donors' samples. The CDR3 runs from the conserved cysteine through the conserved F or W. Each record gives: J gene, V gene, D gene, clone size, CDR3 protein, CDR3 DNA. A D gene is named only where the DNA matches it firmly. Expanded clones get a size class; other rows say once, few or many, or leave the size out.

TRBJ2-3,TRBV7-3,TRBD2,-,CASSGGLAGGTDTQYF,TGTGCCAGCAGCGGGGGACTAGCGGGAGGCACAGATACGCAGTATTTT
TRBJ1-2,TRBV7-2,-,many,CASSLHRSNYGYTF,TGTGCCAGCAGCTTACACAGATCTAACTATGGCTACACCTTC
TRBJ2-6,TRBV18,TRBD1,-,CASSPDRVGANVLTF,TGTGCCAGCTCACCAGACAGGGTCGGGGCCAACGTCCTGACTTTC
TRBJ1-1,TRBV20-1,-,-,CSATGNTEAFF,TGCAGTGCTACAGGGAACACTGAAGCTTTCTTT
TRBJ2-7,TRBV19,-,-,CASRPGTFGDEQYF,TGTGCCAGTAGGCCCGGGACTTTCGGGGACGAGCAGTACTTC
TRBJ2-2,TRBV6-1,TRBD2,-,CASREPGLAGGAELFF,TGTGCCAGCAGAGAACCGGGACTAGCGGGAGGGGCGGAGCTGTTTTTT
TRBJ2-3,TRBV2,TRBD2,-,CASSGSTAGGTYTQYF,TGTGCCAGCAGTGGGTCCACAGCGGGGGGGACGTATACGCAGTATTTT
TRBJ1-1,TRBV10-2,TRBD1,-,CASTKTGSRNTEAFF,TGCGCCAGCACCAAGACAGGGTCTCGGAACACTGAAGCTTTCTTT
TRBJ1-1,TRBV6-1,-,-,CASRRSANTEAFF,TGTGCCAGCAGACGATCAGCGAACACTGAAGCTTTCTTT
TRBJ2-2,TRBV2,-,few,CASSADTTGELFF,TGTGCCAGCAGTGCCGACACCACCGGGGAGCTGTTTTTT
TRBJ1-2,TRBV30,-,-,CAWSSRGDYGYTF,TGTGCCTGGAGTTCGAGGGGGGACTATGGCTACACCTTC
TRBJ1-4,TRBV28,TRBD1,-,CASRDSTNEKLFF,TGTGCCAGCCGGGACAGTACTAATGAAAAACTGTTTTTT
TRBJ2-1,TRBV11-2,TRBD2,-,CASSSFGLAGVGEQFF,TGTGCCAGCAGCTCCTTTGGACTAGCGGGAGTCGGAGAGCAGTTCTTC
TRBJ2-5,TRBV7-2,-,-,CASSRSVGVQETQYF,TGTGCCAGCAGCCGGAGCGTCGGAGTCCAAGAGACCCAGTACTTC
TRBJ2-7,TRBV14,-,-,CASSQDPLLRGVF,TGTGCCAGCAGCCAAGACCCCCTGTTGAGAGGAGTGTTC
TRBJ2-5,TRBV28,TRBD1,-,CASSLLQGIQETQYF,TGTGCCAGCAGTCTATTACAGGGGATCCAAGAGACCCAGTACTTC
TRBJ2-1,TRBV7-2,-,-,CASSLERSSGEQFF,TGTGCCAGCAGCTTAGAGAGGAGTTCCGGTGAGCAGTTCTTC
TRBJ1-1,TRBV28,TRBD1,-,CASSPPWGGQSGTEAFF,TGTGCCAGCAGTCCCCCCTGGGGGGGACAGAGTGGAACTGAAGCTTTCTTT
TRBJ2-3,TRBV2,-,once,CASSNQGGTDTQYF,TGTGCCAGCAGCAACCAGGGTGGAACAGATACGCAGTATTTT
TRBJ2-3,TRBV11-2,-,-,CASSPIRGPYTDTQYF,TGTGCCAGCAGTCCCATACGGGGACCCTACACAGATACGCAGTATTTT
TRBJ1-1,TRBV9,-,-,CASSANQGNTEAFF,TGTGCCAGCAGCGCTAATCAGGGGAACACTGAAGCTTTCTTT
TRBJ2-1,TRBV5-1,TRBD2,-,CASSLVPASGRFSQFF,TGCGCCAGCAGCTTGGTCCCAGCTAGCGGGAGGTTTTCGCAGTTCTTC
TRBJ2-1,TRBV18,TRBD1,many,CASSRDRAGNEQFF,TGTGCCAGCTCACGAGACAGGGCGGGCAATGAGCAGTTCTTC
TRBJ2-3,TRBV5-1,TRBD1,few,CASRTTGGASTDTQYF,TGCGCCAGCAGAACGACAGGGGGCGCCAGCACAGATACGCAGTATTTT
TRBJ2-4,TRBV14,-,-,CASSRQVKAKNIQYF,TGTGCCAGCAGCCGACAGGTAAAAGCCAAAAACATTCAGTACTTC
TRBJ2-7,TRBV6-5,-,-,CASSSSWRDEQYF,TGTGCCAGCAGTTCGTCATGGAGGGACGAGCAGTACTTC
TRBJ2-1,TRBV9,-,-,CASSPGELGWVDEQFF,TGTGCCAGCAGCCCAGGGGAGCTGGGCTGGGTCGATGAGCAGTTCTTC
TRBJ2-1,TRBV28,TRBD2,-,CASRETSGRALNEQFF,TGTGCCAGCAGAGAAACCAGCGGGAGGGCGCTCAATGAGCAGTTCTTC
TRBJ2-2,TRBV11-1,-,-,CASSLELKGGELFF,TGTGCCAGCAGCTTAGAGCTTAAGGGCGGGGAGCTGTTTTTT
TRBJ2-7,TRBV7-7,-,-,CASSLGAESSYEQYF,TGTGCTAGCAGCTTAGGGGCGGAGAGCTCCTACGAGCAGTACTTC
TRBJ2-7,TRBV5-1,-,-,CASSLFQGGDEQYF,TGCGCCAGCAGCTTGTTTCAGGGCGGGGACGAGCAGTACTTC
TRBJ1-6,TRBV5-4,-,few,CASSLDWTVNSPLHF,TGTGCCAGCAGCTTGGATTGGACAGTTAATTCACCCCTCCACTTT
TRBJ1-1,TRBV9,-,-,CASSGGAPEAFF,TGTGCCAGCAGCGGGGGGGCACCGGAAGCTTTCTTT
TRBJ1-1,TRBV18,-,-,CASSRPTGNTEAFF,TGTGCCAGCTCACGACCGACAGGGAACACTGAAGCTTTCTTT
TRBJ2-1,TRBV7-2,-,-,CASSSSGTVSYNEQFF,TGTGCCAGCAGCTCCTCGGGGACTGTCTCCTACAATGAGCAGTTCTTC
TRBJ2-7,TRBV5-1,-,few,CASSSAELSSYEQYF,TGCGCCAGCAGCTCCGCAGAACTAAGCTCCTACGAGCAGTACTTC
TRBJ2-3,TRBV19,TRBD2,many,CASRLAGSDTQYF,TGTGCCAGTCGATTAGCGGGGTCAGATACGCAGTATTTT
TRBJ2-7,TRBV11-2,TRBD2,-,CASSPRASGSLEQYF,TGTGCCAGCAGCCCCCGGGCTAGCGGGAGTCTCGAGCAGTACTTC
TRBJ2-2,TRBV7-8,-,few,CASSLGLYTGELFF,TGTGCCAGCAGCTTAGGGCTTTACACCGGGGAGCTGTTTTTT
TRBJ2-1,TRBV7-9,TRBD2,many,CASSSRTSGIDEQFF,TGTGCCAGCAGCTCCCGGACTAGCGGGATCGATGAGCAGTTCTTC
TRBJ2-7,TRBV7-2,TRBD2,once,CASSLEGAGGPIHEQYF,TGTGCCAGCAGCTTAGAGGGGGCGGGAGGGCCTATCCACGAGCAGTACTTC
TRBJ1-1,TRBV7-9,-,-,CASSLTTGTLMNTEAFF,TGTGCCAGCAGCTTAACCACCGGGACACTAATGAACACTGAAGCTTTCTTT
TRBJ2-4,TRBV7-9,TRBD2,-,CASTPGGSKNIQYF,TGTGCCAGCACCCCGGGGGGATCCAAAAACATTCAGTACTTC
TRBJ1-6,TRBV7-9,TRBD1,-,CASSPGQGDYSPLHF,TGTGCCAGCAGCCCGGGACAGGGGGATTATTCACCCCTCCACTTT
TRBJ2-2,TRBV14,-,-,CASSQDLNGELFF,TGTGCCAGCAGCCAAGATCTTAACGGGGAGCTGTTTTTT
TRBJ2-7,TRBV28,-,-,CASSSQEPNEQYF,TGTGCCAGCAGTTCACAGGAGCCCAACGAGCAGTACTTC